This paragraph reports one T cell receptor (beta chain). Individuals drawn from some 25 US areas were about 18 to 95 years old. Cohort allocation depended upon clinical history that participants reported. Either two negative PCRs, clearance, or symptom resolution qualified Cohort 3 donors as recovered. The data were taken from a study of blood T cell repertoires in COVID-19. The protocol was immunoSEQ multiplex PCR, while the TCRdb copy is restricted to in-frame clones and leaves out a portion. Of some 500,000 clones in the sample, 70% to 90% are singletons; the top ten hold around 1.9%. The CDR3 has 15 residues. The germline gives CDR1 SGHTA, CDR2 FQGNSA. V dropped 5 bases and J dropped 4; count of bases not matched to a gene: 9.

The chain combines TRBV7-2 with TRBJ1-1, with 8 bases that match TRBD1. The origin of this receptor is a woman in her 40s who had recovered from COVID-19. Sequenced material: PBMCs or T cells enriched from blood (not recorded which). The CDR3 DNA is TGTGCCAGCAGCGTATCTACAGGGGGGACCACTGAAGCTTTCTTT. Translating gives CASSVSTGGTTEAFF.